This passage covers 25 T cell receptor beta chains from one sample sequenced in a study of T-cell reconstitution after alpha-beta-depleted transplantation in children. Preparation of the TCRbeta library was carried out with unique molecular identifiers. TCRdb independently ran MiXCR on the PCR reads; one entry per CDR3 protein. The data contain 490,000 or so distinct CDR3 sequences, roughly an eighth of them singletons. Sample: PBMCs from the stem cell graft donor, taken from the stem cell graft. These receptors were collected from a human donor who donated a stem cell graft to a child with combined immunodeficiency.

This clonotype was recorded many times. CDR3: CATSDLHTAHEQFF. In DNA, the CDR3 is TGTGCCACCAGTGATTTGCATACCGCCCATGAGCAGTTCTTC. The chain couples TRBV24-1 to TRBJ2-1, with D hard to call. This CDR3 has 14 residues. Germline CDR1 and CDR2: KGHDR and SFDVKD. V shed 0 bases and J shed 8 bases, with 10 bases lying between them.

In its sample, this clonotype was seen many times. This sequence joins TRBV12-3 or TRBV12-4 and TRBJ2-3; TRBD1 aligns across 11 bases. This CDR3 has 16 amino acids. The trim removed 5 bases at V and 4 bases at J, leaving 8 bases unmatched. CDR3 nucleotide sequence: TGTGCCAGCAGTCCCGGACAGGGGGCTTCTCCAGATACGCAGTATTTT. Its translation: CASSPGQGASPDTQYF.

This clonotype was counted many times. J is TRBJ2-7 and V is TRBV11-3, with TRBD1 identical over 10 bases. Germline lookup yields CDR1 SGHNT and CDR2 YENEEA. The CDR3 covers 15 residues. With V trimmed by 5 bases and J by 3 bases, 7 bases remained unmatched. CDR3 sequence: CASSPGQGMVYEQYF. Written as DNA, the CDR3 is TGTGCCAGCAGCCCGGGACAGGGGATGGTCTACGAGCAGTACTTC.

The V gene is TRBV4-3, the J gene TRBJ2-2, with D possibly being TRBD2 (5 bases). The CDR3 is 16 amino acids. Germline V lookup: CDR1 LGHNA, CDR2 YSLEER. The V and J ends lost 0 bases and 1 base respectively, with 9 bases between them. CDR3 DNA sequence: TGCGCCAGCAGCCAAGAACGGGGAATGAACACCGGGGAGCTGTTTTTT. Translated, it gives CASSQERGMNTGELFF.

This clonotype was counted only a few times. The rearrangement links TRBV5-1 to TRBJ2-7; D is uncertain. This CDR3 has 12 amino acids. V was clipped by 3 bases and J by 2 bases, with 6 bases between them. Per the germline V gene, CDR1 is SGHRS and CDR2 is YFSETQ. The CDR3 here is CASSSRAYEQYF. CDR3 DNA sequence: TGCGCCAGCAGCTCTCGGGCCTACGAGCAGTACTTC.

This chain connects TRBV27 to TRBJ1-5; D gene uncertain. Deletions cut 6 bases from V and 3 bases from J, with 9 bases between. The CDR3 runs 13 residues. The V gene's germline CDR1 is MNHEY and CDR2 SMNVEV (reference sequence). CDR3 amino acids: CASRGLNNQPQHF. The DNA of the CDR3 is TGTGCCAGCAGGGGGTTAAACAATCAGCCCCAGCATTTT.

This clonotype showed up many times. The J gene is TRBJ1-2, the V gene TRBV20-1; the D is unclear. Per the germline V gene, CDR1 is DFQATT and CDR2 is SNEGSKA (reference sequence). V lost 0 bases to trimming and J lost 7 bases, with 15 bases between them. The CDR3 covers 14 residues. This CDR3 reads CSAREFTGMVGYTF. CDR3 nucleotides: TGCAGTGCTAGAGAGTTCACCGGGATGGTTGGCTACACCTTC.

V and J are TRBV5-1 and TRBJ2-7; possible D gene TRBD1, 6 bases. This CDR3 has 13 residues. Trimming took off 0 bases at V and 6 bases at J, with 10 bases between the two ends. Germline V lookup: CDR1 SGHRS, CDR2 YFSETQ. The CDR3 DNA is TGCGCCAGCAGCTTGGTGGGGGCATCCGAGCAGTACTTC. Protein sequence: CASSLVGASEQYF.

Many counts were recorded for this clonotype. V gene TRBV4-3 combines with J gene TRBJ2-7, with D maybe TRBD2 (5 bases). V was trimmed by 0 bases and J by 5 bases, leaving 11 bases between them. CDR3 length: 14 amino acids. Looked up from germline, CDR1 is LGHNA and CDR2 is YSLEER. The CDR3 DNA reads TGCGCCAGCAGCCAAGAATCGAGGGTCCACGAGCAGTACTTC. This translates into CASSQESRVHEQYF.

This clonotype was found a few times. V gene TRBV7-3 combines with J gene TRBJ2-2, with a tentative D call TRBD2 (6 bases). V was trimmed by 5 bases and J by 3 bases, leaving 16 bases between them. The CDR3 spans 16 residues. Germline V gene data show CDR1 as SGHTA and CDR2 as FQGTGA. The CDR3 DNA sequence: TGTGCCAGCAGCCTCCCGGCGGGATCGTACACCGGGGAGCTGTTTTTT. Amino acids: CASSLPAGSYTGELFF.

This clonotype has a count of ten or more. This CDR3 is CASSPQGGFTDTQYF. CDR3 sequence (DNA): TGTGCCAGCAGTCCCCAGGGGGGATTCACAGATACGCAGTATTTT. V usage is TRBV12-3 or TRBV12-4 and J usage is TRBJ2-3; D is possibly TRBD1 (7 bases). Trimming stripped 5 bases from V and 2 bases from J, with 14 bases between. The CDR3 consists of 15 residues.

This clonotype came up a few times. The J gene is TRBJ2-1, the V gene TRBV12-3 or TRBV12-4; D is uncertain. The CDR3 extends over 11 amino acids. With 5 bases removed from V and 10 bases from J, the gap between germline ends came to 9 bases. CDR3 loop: CASSRAQEQFF. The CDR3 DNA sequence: TGTGCCAGCAGTCGCGCTCAAGAGCAGTTCTTC.

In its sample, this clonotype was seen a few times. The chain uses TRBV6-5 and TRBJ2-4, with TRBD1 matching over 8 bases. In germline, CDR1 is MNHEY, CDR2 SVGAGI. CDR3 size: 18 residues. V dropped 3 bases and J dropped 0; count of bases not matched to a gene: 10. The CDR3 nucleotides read TGTGCCAGCAGTTATCTCAGGACAGGGATGGGAGCCAAAAACATTCAGTACTTC. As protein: CASSYLRTGMGAKNIQYF.

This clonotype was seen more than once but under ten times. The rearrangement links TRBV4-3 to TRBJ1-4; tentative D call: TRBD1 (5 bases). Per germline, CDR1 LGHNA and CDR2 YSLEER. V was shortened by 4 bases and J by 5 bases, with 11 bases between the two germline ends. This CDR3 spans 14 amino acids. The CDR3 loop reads CASSPDSANEKLFF. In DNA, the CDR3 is TGCGCCAGCAGCCCCGACAGCGCCAATGAAAAACTGTTTTTT.

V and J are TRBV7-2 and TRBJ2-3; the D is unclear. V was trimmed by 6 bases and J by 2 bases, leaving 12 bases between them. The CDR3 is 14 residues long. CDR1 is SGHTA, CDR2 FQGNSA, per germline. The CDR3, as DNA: TGTGCCAGCAGACGGGCTCGGGTCACAGATACGCAGTATTTT. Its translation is CASRRARVTDTQYF.

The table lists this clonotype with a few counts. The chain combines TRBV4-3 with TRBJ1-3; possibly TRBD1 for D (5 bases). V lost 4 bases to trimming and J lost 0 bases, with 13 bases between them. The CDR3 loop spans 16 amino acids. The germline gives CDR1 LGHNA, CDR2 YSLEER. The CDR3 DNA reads TGCGCCAGCAGCCCTAGACGGGACGACTCTGGAAACACCATATATTTT. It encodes CASSPRRDDSGNTIYF.

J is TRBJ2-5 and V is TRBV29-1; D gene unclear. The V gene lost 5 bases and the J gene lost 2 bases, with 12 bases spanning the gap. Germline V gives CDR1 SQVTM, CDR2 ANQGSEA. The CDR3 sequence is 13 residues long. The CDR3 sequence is CSVRGRQQETQYF. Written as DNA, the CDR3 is TGCAGCGTTCGCGGTAGGCAGCAAGAGACCCAGTACTTC.

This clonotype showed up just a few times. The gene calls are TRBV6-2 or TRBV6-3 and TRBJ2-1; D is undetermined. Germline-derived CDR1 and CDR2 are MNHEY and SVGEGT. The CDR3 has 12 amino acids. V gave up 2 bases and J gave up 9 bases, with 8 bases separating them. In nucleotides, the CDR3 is TGTGCCAGCAGTTACGACTGGGGTGAGCAGTTCTTC. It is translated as CASSYDWGEQFF.

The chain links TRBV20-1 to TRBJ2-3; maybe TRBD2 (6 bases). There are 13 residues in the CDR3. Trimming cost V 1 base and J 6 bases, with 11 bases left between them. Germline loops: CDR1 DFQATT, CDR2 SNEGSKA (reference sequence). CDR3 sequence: CSARGTTLDTQYF. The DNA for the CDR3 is TGCAGTGCTAGAGGGACTACGCTGGATACGCAGTATTTT.

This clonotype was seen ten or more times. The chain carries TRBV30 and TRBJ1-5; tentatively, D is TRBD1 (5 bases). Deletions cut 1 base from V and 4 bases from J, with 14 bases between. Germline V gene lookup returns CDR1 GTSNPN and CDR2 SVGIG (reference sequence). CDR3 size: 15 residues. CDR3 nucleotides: TGTGCCTGGAGTGCCTCCGGGGGGGGGAATCAGCCCCAGCATTTT. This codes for CAWSASGGGNQPQHF.

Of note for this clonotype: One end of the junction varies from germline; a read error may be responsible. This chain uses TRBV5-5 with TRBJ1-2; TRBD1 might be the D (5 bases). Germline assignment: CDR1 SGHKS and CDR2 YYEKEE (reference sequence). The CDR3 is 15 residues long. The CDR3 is CASRLGRGPLYGYTF. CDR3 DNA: TGTGCCAGCAGGTTGGGGAGGGGACCCCTCTATGGCTACACCTTC. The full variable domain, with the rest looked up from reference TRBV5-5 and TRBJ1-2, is DAGVTQSPTHLIKTRGQQVTLRCSPISGHKSVSWYQQVLGQGPQFIFQYYEKEERGRGNFPDRFSARQFPNYSSELNVNALLLGDSALYLCASRLGRGPLYGYTFGSGTRLTVV.

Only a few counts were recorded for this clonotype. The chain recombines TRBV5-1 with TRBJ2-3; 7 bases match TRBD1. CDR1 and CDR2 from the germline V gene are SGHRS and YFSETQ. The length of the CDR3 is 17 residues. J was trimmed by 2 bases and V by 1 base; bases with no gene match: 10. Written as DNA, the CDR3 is TGCGCCAGCAGCTTGTCCATGACAGGGACCCCCACAGATACGCAGTATTTT. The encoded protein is CASSLSMTGTPTDTQYF. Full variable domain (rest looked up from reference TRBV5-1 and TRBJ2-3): KAGVTQTPRYLIKTRGQQVTLSCSPISGHRSVSWYQQTPGQGLQFLFEYFSETQRNKGNFPGRFSGRQFSNSRSEMNVSTLELGDSALYLCASSLSMTGTPTDTQYFGPGTRLTVL.

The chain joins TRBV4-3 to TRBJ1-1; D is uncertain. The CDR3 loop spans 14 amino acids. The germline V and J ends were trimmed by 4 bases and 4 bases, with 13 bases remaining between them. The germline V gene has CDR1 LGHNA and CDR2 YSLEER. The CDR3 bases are TGCGCCAGCAGCCTTAGGTCGTGGGGCACTGAAGCTTTCTTT. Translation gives CASSLRSWGTEAFF.

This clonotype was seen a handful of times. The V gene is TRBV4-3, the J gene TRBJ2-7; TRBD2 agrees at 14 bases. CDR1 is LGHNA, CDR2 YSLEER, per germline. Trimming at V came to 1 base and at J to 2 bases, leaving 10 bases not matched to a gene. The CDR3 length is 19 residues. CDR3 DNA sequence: TGCGCCAGCAGCCAAGGGACTAGCGGGAGGAGAACCGGAACCTACGAGCAGTACTTC. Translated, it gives CASSQGTSGRRTGTYEQYF.

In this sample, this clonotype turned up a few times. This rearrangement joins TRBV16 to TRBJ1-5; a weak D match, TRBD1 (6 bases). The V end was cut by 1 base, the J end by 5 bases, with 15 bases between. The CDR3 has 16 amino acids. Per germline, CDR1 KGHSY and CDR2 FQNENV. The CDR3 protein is CASSQFAWGRDQPQHF. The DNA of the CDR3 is TGTGCCAGCAGCCAATTTGCATGGGGGCGAGATCAGCCCCAGCATTTT.